This T cell receptor (beta chain) was sequenced during a study of T cell responses to AZD1222 COVID-19 vaccine. There are 18 residues in the CDR3. In germline, CDR1 is WSHSY, CDR2 SAAADI. V shed 3 bases, J shed 6 bases, and the junction held 18 bases outside the gene matches. TCRdb's table, derived via immunoSEQ multiplex PCR, lists solely in-frame clones and lacks some. The data show 95,000 to 100,000 clones, just over 85% seen once. Only a few counts were recorded for this clone. This specimen was peripheral blood, taken on day 0 of AZD1222 vaccination. This chain links TRBV10-2 with TRBJ2-7; 9 bases match TRBD2. The clonotype comes from an adult in good health. The CDR3 here is CASSDGGVSGSITREQYF. As DNA, the CDR3 is TGCGCCAGCAGTGACGGGGGGGTTAGCGGGAGTATAACCCGCGAGCAGTACTTC.